These 13 T cell receptor beta chains were all obtained from the same sample, sequenced in a study of T cells in Graves' hyperthyroidism and ophthalmopathy. Amplification targeted TCR beta CDR3 regions from RNA transcripts. RT-PCR in the first round (using the HTBI primer set) targeted the TCR CDR3. TCRdb reanalysed the multiplex PCR reads using MiXCR and keeps one entry per CDR3 protein. Here the sample spans 300,000 to 450,000 distinct CDR3 sequences, about a sixth being singletons. The sequenced material came from blood. These TCRs come from a woman in her thirties or forties with Graves' ophthalmopathy.

This clonotype was seen repeatedly, ten times or more. V is TRBV12-3 or TRBV12-4 and J is TRBJ1-2, with TRBD1 identical over 9 bases. V lost 5 bases and J lost 7; bases outside the gene matches: 8. CDR3 length equals 14 residues. CDR3: CASSIQGTGFGYTF. CDR3 in DNA: TGTGCCAGCAGTATACAAGGGACAGGGTTTGGCTACACCTTC.

This clonotype was seen at least ten times. The chain is built from TRBV6-2 or TRBV6-3 and TRBJ1-5; TRBD1 is a possible D gene (6 bases). CDR1 MNHEY and CDR2 SVGEGT come from the germline V gene. This CDR3 is built from 14 residues. The V end was cut by 6 bases, the J end by 3 bases, with 12 bases between. The CDR3 sequence is CASSRQALNQPQHF. Here the CDR3 DNA reads TGTGCCAGCAGCAGACAGGCCCTCAATCAGCCCCAGCATTTT.

This clonotype was recorded at least ten times. V is TRBV28 and J is TRBJ2-7; possibly TRBD2 for D (7 bases). The CDR3 consists of 15 residues. V gave up 4 bases and J gave up 7 bases, with 20 bases separating them. The V gene's germline CDR1 is MDHEN and CDR2 SYDVKM. The CDR3 protein is CASSSAWGAGDEQYF. Written as DNA, the CDR3 is TGTGCCAGCAGTTCCGCCTGGGGGGCGGGGGATGAGCAGTACTTC.

The rearrangement uses TRBV15 and TRBJ2-7; 10 bases are a match to TRBD2. The CDR3 covers 15 residues. CDR1 is LNHNV and CDR2 is YYDKDF in the germline V gene (reference sequence). V shed 4 bases and J 1 base; nucleotides not matched to a gene: 4. The CDR3 reads CATSISAGGSYEQYF. DNA for the CDR3: TGTGCCACCAGCATTTCAGCGGGAGGGTCCTACGAGCAGTACTTC.

This clonotype has only one observation. This chain uses TRBV25-1 with TRBJ1-1; D might be TRBD1 (6 bases). The CDR3 covers 13 residues. Germline loops: CDR1 MGHDK, CDR2 SYGVNS. V was cut by 7 bases and J by 1 base, with 10 bases left in between. DNA of the CDR3: TGTGCCAGCATAGGGGGGGGGAACACTGAAGCTTTCTTT. This sequence encodes CASIGGGNTEAFF. The full variable domain, rest sourced from reference TRBV25-1 and TRBJ1-1, is EADIYQTPRYLVIGTGKKITLECSQTMGHDKMYWYQQDPGMELHLIHYSYGVNSTEKGDLSSESTVSRIRTEHFPLTLESARPSHTSQYLCASIGGGNTEAFFGQGTRLTVV.

This clonotype showed up many times. The chain joins TRBV12-3 or TRBV12-4 to TRBJ1-1; no reliable D call. The CDR3 totals 13 residues. Trimming took off 3 bases at V and 3 bases at J, with 8 bases between the two ends. CDR3 in DNA: TGTGCCAGCAGTTTGTCCGCCTACACTGAAGCTTTCTTT. This sequence encodes CASSLSAYTEAFF.

This clonotype appeared once. One end of the junction varies from germline; a read error may be responsible. CDR3 amino acids: CATSRGQGNYGYNF. CDR3 nucleotide sequence: TGTGCCACCAGCAGAGGACAGGGGAACTATGGCTACAACTTC. This chain uses TRBV15 with TRBJ1-2, with 8 nucleotides matching TRBD1. The CDR3 loop spans 14 amino acids. The germline V gene encodes CDR1 LNHNV and CDR2 YYDKDF (reference sequence).

This clonotype has at least ten counts. The rearrangement links TRBV6-5 to TRBJ2-3; the match to TRBD1 covers 10 bases. Unmatched junction bases numbered 17, after V lost 6 bases and J lost 2 bases. In germline, CDR1 is MNHEY, CDR2 SVGAGI. This CDR3 region has 19 residues. The CDR3 reads CASRRLNSDRGGPTDTQYF. DNA for the CDR3: TGTGCCAGCAGACGACTAAATTCGGACAGGGGGGGGCCCACAGATACGCAGTATTTT.

This clonotype was observed many times. The chain couples TRBV28 to TRBJ1-4; 8 bases are a match to TRBD1. J gave up 8 bases and V 5 bases, and 4 bases lay outside the gene matches. The V gene's germline CDR1 is MDHEN and CDR2 SYDVKM. The CDR3 contains 13 residues. The CDR3 region has the DNA TGTGCCAGCAGTCAGACAGGGGAAGAAAAACTGTTTTTT. It codes for CASSQTGEEKLFF.

In this sample, this clonotype turned up once. The chain employs TRBV7-2 and TRBJ1-5; the D gene is possibly TRBD1 (6 bases). Trimming removed 1 base from V and 4 bases from J, with 11 bases in between. The germline V gene has CDR1 SGHTA and CDR2 FQGNSA. The CDR3 totals 15 residues. CDR3 DNA sequence: TGTGCCAGCAGCTTAGTCGCAGGGGCAAATCAGCCCCAGCATTTT. Translated, it gives CASSLVAGANQPQHF.

This clonotype occurred many times. The V gene is TRBV27, the J gene TRBJ1-1, with D maybe TRBD1 (6 bases). This CDR3 has 16 amino acids. Germline V gene data show CDR1 as MNHEY and CDR2 as SMNVEV (reference sequence). The V end was cut by 5 bases, the J end by 4 bases, with 20 bases between. The CDR3 DNA follows: TGTGCCAGCAGTCCCGATCGACAGGCTAGTACCACTGAAGCTTTCTTT. Its protein product is CASSPDRQASTTEAFF.

At least ten counts were recorded for this clonotype. The chain joins TRBV27 to TRBJ2-7; D is unresolved. Per the germline V gene, CDR1 is MNHEY and CDR2 is SMNVEV (reference sequence). Trimming removed 3 bases from V and 2 bases from J, with 14 bases in between. The CDR3 has 15 amino acids. The CDR3 DNA reads TGTGCCAGCAGTTTCAGGCCACACCCAGCCTACGAGCAGTACTTC. Translated, it gives CASSFRPHPAYEQYF.

This clonotype was counted many times. The V gene is TRBV20-1, the J gene TRBJ2-7, with 10 nucleotides matching TRBD2. Germline-derived CDR1 and CDR2 are DFQATT and SNEGSKA (reference sequence). V shed 5 bases and J 5 bases; nucleotides not matched to a gene: 12. The CDR3 length is 15 residues. CDR3 coding DNA: TGCAGTGCTCAAAGACTAGCGGGTGATTTGGACGAGCAGTACTTC. It encodes CSAQRLAGDLDEQYF.